This is a list of T cell receptor beta chains from one sample in a study of response to subunit inactivated influenza vaccine. TCRdb reprocessed the RT-PCR reads with MiXCR, giving one entry per CDR3 protein. The sample lists some 850,000 distinct CDR3 sequences, less than 20% seen once, with approximately 11% in the top ten. The sequencing used PBMCs from blood, collected about 5 days after vaccination. Receptor source: a man over 45 who received an inactivated influenza vaccine. The CDR3 runs from the conserved cysteine through the conserved F or W. The D gene is left open where the match is weak. Clone size is shown for a subset of rows, as once, few, many or a class of expanded clone.

CDR3 DNA: TGTGCCAGCACCTCGGATGGTACTGGAAACACCATATATTTT; CDR3 protein: CASTSDGTGNTIYF; clone size: .; V gene: TRBV28; J gene: TRBJ1-3; D gene: .
CDR3 DNA: TGTGCCAGCAGTTTACGTAAGGGCCCTCTAGCGGGAGGGGACAATGAGCAGTTCTTC; CDR3 protein: CASSLRKGPLAGGDNEQFF; clone size: few; V gene: TRBV12-3/TRBV12-4; J gene: TRBJ2-1; D gene: TRBD2
CDR3 DNA: TGTGCCAGCAGACCCGACAGGGCTATAACCTACGAGCAGTACTTC; CDR3 protein: CASRPDRAITYEQYF; clone size: .; V gene: TRBV11-2; J gene: TRBJ2-7; D gene: TRBD1
CDR3 DNA: TGTGCCAGCAGTTCGACAGGGGGTCCGAACACCGGGGAGCTGTTTTTT; CDR3 protein: CASSSTGGPNTGELFF; clone size: .; V gene: TRBV6-2/TRBV6-3; J gene: TRBJ2-2; D gene: TRBD1
CDR3 DNA: TGTGCCAGCAGCGACCGGACTAGCGGGGGTTTTGAGACCCAGTACTTC; CDR3 protein: CASSDRTSGGFETQYF; clone size: .; V gene: TRBV6-2/TRBV6-3; J gene: TRBJ2-5; D gene: TRBD2
CDR3 DNA: TGCGCCAGCAGCCAAGCCACCCGGGACGAGCAGTACTTC; CDR3 protein: CASSQATRDEQYF; clone size: few; V gene: TRBV4-3; J gene: TRBJ2-7; D gene: .
CDR3 DNA: TGTGCCAGCAGATGGGGACTAGCGGGAGCGGGTGAGACCCAGTACTTC; CDR3 protein: CASRWGLAGAGETQYF; clone size: .; V gene: TRBV2; J gene: TRBJ2-5; D gene: TRBD2
CDR3 DNA: TGTGCCAGCAGTTACTCGGGGGAAAATGGCTACACCTTC; CDR3 protein: CASSYSGENGYTF; clone size: .; V gene: TRBV6-5; J gene: TRBJ1-2; D gene: .
CDR3 DNA: TGTGCCAGCAGCTTCGGGATAGGCAATGAGCAGTTCTTC; CDR3 protein: CASSFGIGNEQFF; clone size: few; V gene: TRBV5-5; J gene: TRBJ2-1; D gene: .
CDR3 DNA: TGTGCCAGCACGGGACCTCAAAGCTCCTACGAGCAGTACTTC; CDR3 protein: CASTGPQSSYEQYF; clone size: .; V gene: TRBV28; J gene: TRBJ2-7; D gene: .
CDR3 DNA: TGTGCCAGCAGCTTACAACAGGGGTCTGAAGCTTTCTTT; CDR3 protein: CASSLQQGSEAFF; clone size: .; V gene: TRBV7-9; J gene: TRBJ1-1; D gene: TRBD1
CDR3 DNA: TGTGCCAGCAGTTTAGGGCTTCTGGGCTACGAGCAGTACTTC; CDR3 protein: CASSLGLLGYEQYF; clone size: few; V gene: TRBV12-3/TRBV12-4; J gene: TRBJ2-7; D gene: .
CDR3 DNA: TGTGCCAGCAGGGCGAGAGCGGGGCACCCCGAGCAGTTCTTC; CDR3 protein: CASRARAGHPEQFF; clone size: few; V gene: TRBV12-3/TRBV12-4; J gene: TRBJ2-1; D gene: TRBD2
CDR3 DNA: TGTGCCACCAGTGATACCGGGTTAACGGCCGAGCAGTACTTC; CDR3 protein: CATSDTGLTAEQYF; clone size: .; V gene: TRBV24-1; J gene: TRBJ2-7; D gene: .
CDR3 DNA: TGTGCCAGCAGCCCGAGACAGGGGGGCATTGAAAAACTGTTTTTT; CDR3 protein: CASSPRQGGIEKLFF; clone size: few; V gene: TRBV7-9; J gene: TRBJ1-4; D gene: TRBD1
CDR3 DNA: TGTGCCACCAGTGATTTGGCTGGCGGGGGGGCGAGGGAGACCCAGTACTTC; CDR3 protein: CATSDLAGGGARETQYF; clone size: .; V gene: TRBV24-1; J gene: TRBJ2-5; D gene: TRBD2
CDR3 DNA: TGTGCCAGCAGCTTAGGGGGTTTCAACAATCAGCCCCAGCATTTT; CDR3 protein: CASSLGGFNNQPQHF; clone size: .; V gene: TRBV7-2; J gene: TRBJ1-5; D gene: .
CDR3 DNA: TGCGCCAGCAGCATTGGCTGGCACAATGAGCAGTTCTTC; CDR3 protein: CASSIGWHNEQFF; clone size: many; V gene: TRBV5-1; J gene: TRBJ2-1; D gene: .
CDR3 DNA: TGCAGTGCTAGACCGGGACAGGGGGGTGTCGAGCAGTACTTC; CDR3 protein: CSARPGQGGVEQYF; clone size: .; V gene: TRBV20-1; J gene: TRBJ2-7; D gene: TRBD1
CDR3 DNA: TGTGCCAGCTCACCACCCGGGACAGGGGAGGAAGATACGCAGTATTTT; CDR3 protein: CASSPPGTGEEDTQYF; clone size: .; V gene: TRBV18; J gene: TRBJ2-3; D gene: TRBD1
CDR3 DNA: TGTGCCAGCAGTTTCTGTGTGGCCGCCTGCGAGCAGTACTTC; CDR3 protein: CASSFCVAACEQYF; clone size: few; V gene: TRBV12-3/TRBV12-4; J gene: TRBJ2-7; D gene: .
CDR3 DNA: TGTGCCAGCAGTTTAACAGGGGAGGGGCCAGAGACCCAGTACTTC; CDR3 protein: CASSLTGEGPETQYF; clone size: .; V gene: TRBV12-3/TRBV12-4; J gene: TRBJ2-5; D gene: .
CDR3 DNA: TGTGCCAGCAGCTTAGGGACCGTCTCGTTTGAGACCCAGTACTTC; CDR3 protein: CASSLGTVSFETQYF; clone size: .; V gene: TRBV11-2; J gene: TRBJ2-5; D gene: .
CDR3 DNA: TGCGCCAGCAGCTTGGTACAGGGCATGAACACTGAAGCTTTCTTT; CDR3 protein: CASSLVQGMNTEAFF; clone size: few; V gene: TRBV5-1; J gene: TRBJ1-1; D gene: .
CDR3 DNA: TGTGCCAGCAGGGAGGCAAGGTCGGCCGGCTACGAGCAGTACTTC; CDR3 protein: CASREARSAGYEQYF; clone size: .; V gene: TRBV6-1; J gene: TRBJ2-7; D gene: .
CDR3 DNA: TGTGCCAGCACACAAGGAGGGATCCTTATGTACAATGAGCAGTTCTTC; CDR3 protein: CASTQGGILMYNEQFF; clone size: .; V gene: TRBV5-5; J gene: TRBJ2-1; D gene: .
CDR3 DNA: TGTGCCAGCAGCTTAGGACGGCGGGGGGGCCTAGATACGCAGTATTTT; CDR3 protein: CASSLGRRGGLDTQYF; clone size: many; V gene: TRBV7-2; J gene: TRBJ2-3; D gene: TRBD2
CDR3 DNA: TGTGCCAGCAGCCCCCGGAGGCCCCCGGGGGGTCAGCCCCAGCATTTT; CDR3 protein: CASSPRRPPGGQPQHF; clone size: .; V gene: TRBV28; J gene: TRBJ1-5; D gene: .
CDR3 DNA: TGCAGTGCTGGAAAGGGTGAAGGTGGCTACACCTTC; CDR3 protein: CSAGKGEGGYTF; clone size: .; V gene: TRBV20-1; J gene: TRBJ1-2; D gene: .
CDR3 DNA: TGTGCCAGCGGGCTAGCGGAACTAAATGAGCAGTTCTTC; CDR3 protein: CASGLAELNEQFF; clone size: few; V gene: TRBV9; J gene: TRBJ2-1; D gene: TRBD2
CDR3 DNA: TGCAGTGCTACCCTGCGGGAGGGCTCCTACGAGCAGTACTTC; CDR3 protein: CSATLREGSYEQYF; clone size: few; V gene: TRBV20-1; J gene: TRBJ2-7; D gene: TRBD2
CDR3 DNA: TGTGCCAGCAGCTCTAGGGGGGGGCTGGTGGGGTTC; CDR3 protein: CASSSRGGLVGF; clone size: .; V gene: TRBV11-2; J gene: TRBJ2-4; D gene: .
CDR3 DNA: TGCAGTGCTAGCGGGGGCGCGGCCTACGAGCAGTACTTC; CDR3 protein: CSASGGAAYEQYF; clone size: .; V gene: TRBV20-1; J gene: TRBJ2-7; D gene: .
CDR3 DNA: TGTGCCAGTAGACTGGACGGACGCTTTCAGCCCCAGCATTTT; CDR3 protein: CASRLDGRFQPQHF; clone size: .; V gene: TRBV19; J gene: TRBJ1-5; D gene: .
CDR3 DNA: TGTGCCAGCAGCTTAATTTGGGGCCCCCAAGATACGCAGTATTTT; CDR3 protein: CASSLIWGPQDTQYF; clone size: .; V gene: TRBV11-2; J gene: TRBJ2-3; D gene: .
CDR3 DNA: TGCAGTGCTAGGGGACTAGTGGGGCCCTACAATGAGCAGTTCTTC; CDR3 protein: CSARGLVGPYNEQFF; clone size: .; V gene: TRBV20-1; J gene: TRBJ2-1; D gene: TRBD2
CDR3 DNA: TGTGCCAGCAGCTTAGAGTCGGGACCTGTCGGTCAGTACTTC; CDR3 protein: CASSLESGPVGQYF; clone size: .; V gene: TRBV7-9; J gene: TRBJ2-7; D gene: .
CDR3 DNA: TGTGCCAGCAGCGTCGGGCTACAGGGGGCGCAGACCCAGTACTTC; CDR3 protein: CASSVGLQGAQTQYF; clone size: .; V gene: TRBV9; J gene: TRBJ2-5; D gene: TRBD1
CDR3 DNA: TGCGCCAGCAGCCAAGAGGAAGGGCTCACTGAAGCTTTCTTT; CDR3 protein: CASSQEEGLTEAFF; clone size: few; V gene: TRBV4-1; J gene: TRBJ1-1; D gene: .
CDR3 DNA: TGTGCCAGCAGCCACCGGGGGACAGGTGACTACGAGCAGTACTTC; CDR3 protein: CASSHRGTGDYEQYF; clone size: few; V gene: TRBV7-8; J gene: TRBJ2-7; D gene: TRBD1
CDR3 DNA: TGCAGTGCTAGAGATAGAAGGGGTGGCACAGATACGCAGTATTTT; CDR3 protein: CSARDRRGGTDTQYF; clone size: few; V gene: TRBV20-1; J gene: TRBJ2-3; D gene: .
CDR3 DNA: TGTGCCAGCAGTTACTCGATGGGGCGGCCTTTGGGCTACACCTTC; CDR3 protein: CASSYSMGRPLGYTF; clone size: .; V gene: TRBV6-5; J gene: TRBJ1-2; D gene: .
CDR3 DNA: TGTGCCAGCAGTCCCCAGCCAGGGGGTACGCAGTATTTT; CDR3 protein: CASSPQPGGTQYF; clone size: .; V gene: TRBV27; J gene: TRBJ2-3; D gene: TRBD1
CDR3 DNA: TGTGCCAGCAGACAAGATATCGGACAGGGCCAAGAGACCCAGTACTTC; CDR3 protein: CASRQDIGQGQETQYF; clone size: .; V gene: TRBV6-1; J gene: TRBJ2-5; D gene: TRBD1
CDR3 DNA: TGTGCCAGCAGCCCGTTCGGGGCAGCGAACACCGGGGAGCTGTTTTTT; CDR3 protein: CASSPFGAANTGELFF; clone size: .; V gene: TRBV7-2; J gene: TRBJ2-2; D gene: .
CDR3 DNA: TGTGCCAGCAGCTTAGTGGGGCAGCATGAGTTCTTC; CDR3 protein: CASSLVGQHEFF; clone size: few; V gene: TRBV7-2; J gene: TRBJ2-1; D gene: .
CDR3 DNA: TGTGCCAGCAGCACCGGGCTTGGAGGACAAGACATTCAGTACTTC; CDR3 protein: CASSTGLGGQDIQYF; clone size: .; V gene: TRBV7-3; J gene: TRBJ2-4; D gene: .
CDR3 DNA: TGTGTCCAGCACGCTGAGGGGATTAGCGCTGATACCGGGGAGCTGTTTTTT; CDR3 protein: CVQHAEGISADTGELFF; clone size: few; V gene: TRBV6-1; J gene: TRBJ2-2; D gene: .
CDR3 DNA: TGTGCCTGGAGTGGTCCGGGACTCATGTCCTACAATGAGCAGTTCTTC; CDR3 protein: CAWSGPGLMSYNEQFF; clone size: .; V gene: TRBV30; J gene: TRBJ2-1; D gene: .
CDR3 DNA: TGTGCCAGCAGCGTAGGGTTAGCGGGGGGCGAGCAGTACTTC; CDR3 protein: CASSVGLAGGEQYF; clone size: few; V gene: TRBV9; J gene: TRBJ2-7; D gene: TRBD2
CDR3 DNA: TGTGCCAGCAGCTCGCCGGACGAGTCTAATGAAAAACTGTTTTTT; CDR3 protein: CASSSPDESNEKLFF; clone size: .; V gene: TRBV5-6; J gene: TRBJ1-4; D gene: .
CDR3 DNA: TGCGCCAGCGGGGAGGGGGCTCCGGGACTAGCGGGCACAGATACGCAGTATTTT; CDR3 protein: CASGEGAPGLAGTDTQYF; clone size: few; V gene: TRBV10-1; J gene: TRBJ2-3; D gene: TRBD2
CDR3 DNA: TGCAGCGTTGGGAGGACAGCCTACGAGCAGTACTTC; CDR3 protein: CSVGRTAYEQYF; clone size: few; V gene: TRBV29-1; J gene: TRBJ2-7; D gene: .